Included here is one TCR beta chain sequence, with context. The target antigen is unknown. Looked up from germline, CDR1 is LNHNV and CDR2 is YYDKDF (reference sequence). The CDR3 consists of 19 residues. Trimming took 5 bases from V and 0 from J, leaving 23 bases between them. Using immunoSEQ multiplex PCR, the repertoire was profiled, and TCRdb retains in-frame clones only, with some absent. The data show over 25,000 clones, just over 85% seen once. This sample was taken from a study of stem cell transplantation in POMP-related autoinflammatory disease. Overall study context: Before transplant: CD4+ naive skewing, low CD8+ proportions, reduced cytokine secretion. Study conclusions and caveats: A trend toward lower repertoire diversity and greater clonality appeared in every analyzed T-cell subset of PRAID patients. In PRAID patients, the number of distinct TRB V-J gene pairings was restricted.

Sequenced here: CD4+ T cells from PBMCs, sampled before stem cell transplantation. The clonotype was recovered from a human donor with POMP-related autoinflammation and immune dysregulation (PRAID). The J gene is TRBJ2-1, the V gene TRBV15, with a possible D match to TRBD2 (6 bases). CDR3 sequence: CATSLSLRRDSSSYNEQFF. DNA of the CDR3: TGTGCCACCAGCCTAAGTCTCCGTAGGGACTCGAGCTCCTACAATGAGCAGTTCTTC.